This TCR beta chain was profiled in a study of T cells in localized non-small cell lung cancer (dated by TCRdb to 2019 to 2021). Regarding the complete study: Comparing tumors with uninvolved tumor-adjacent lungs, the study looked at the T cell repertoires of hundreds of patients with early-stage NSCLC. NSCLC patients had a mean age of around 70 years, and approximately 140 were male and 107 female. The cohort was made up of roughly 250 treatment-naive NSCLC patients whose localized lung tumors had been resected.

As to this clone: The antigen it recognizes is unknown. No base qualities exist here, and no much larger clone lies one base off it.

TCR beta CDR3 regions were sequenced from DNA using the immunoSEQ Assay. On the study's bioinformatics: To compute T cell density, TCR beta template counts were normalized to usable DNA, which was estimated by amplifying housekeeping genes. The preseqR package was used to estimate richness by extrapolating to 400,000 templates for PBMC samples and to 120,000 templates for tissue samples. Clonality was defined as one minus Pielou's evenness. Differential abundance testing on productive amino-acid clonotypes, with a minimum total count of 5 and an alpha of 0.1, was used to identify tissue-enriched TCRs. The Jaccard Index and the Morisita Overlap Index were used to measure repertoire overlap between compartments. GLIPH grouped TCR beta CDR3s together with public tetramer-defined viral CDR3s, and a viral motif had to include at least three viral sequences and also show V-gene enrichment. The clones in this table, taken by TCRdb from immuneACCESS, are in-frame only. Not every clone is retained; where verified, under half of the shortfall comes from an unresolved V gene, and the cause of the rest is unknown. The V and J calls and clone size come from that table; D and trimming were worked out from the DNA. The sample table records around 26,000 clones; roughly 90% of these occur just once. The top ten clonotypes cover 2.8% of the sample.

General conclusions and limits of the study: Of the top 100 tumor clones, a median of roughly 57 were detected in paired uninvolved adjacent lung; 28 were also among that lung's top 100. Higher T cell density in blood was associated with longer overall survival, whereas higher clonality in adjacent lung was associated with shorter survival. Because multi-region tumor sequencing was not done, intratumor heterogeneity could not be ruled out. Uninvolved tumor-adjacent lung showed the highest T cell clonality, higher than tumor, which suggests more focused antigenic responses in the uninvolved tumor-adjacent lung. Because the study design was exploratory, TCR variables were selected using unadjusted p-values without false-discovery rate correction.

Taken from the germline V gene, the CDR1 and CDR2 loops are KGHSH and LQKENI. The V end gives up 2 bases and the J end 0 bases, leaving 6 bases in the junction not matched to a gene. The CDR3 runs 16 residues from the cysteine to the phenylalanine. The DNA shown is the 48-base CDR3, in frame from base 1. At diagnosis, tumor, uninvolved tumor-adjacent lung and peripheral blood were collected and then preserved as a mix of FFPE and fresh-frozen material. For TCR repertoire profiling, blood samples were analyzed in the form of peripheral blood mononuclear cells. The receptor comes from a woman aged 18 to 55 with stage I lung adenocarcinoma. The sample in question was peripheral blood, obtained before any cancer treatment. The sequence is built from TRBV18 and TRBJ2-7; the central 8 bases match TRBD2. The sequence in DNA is TGTGCCAGCTCACCATCCCTAGCGGGTGACTCCTACGAGCAGTACTTC. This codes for CASSPSLAGDSYEQYF. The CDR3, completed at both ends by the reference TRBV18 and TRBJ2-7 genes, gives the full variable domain NAGVMQNPRHLVRRRGQEARLRCSPMKGHSHVYWYRQLPEEGLKFMVYLQKENIIDESGMPKERFSAEFPKEGPSILRIQQVVRGDSAAYFCASSPSLAGDSYEQYFGPGTRLTVT.